Shown below are 30 T cell receptor beta chains from a single sample sequenced in a study of cytomegalovirus exposure and HLA in healthy donors. PCR amplification relied on 60 Vbeta primers (plus 13 Jbeta primers). Assay: immunoSEQ multiplex PCR; the TCRdb copy retains only in-frame clones and omits some. The repertoire holds roughly 110,000 clones, with roughly 74% as singletons. The sequenced sample consisted of PBMCs. These receptors came from a woman aged 30 to 39 in good health and CMV-seronegative.

This clone has more than one count but fewer than ten. This chain joins TRBV7-9 and TRBJ2-7; 7 nucleotides match TRBD1. The CDR3 consists of 13 residues. The ends lost 6 bases at V and 4 bases at J; junction bases unmatched: 6. The germline V gene has CDR1 SEHNR and CDR2 FQNEAQ (reference sequence). The CDR3 here is CASRRQGEYEQYF. The CDR3 DNA reads TGTGCCAGCAGGCGGCAGGGGGAATACGAGCAGTACTTC.

The rearrangement uses TRBV5-4 and TRBJ1-1; D is possibly TRBD1 (6 bases). Deletions cut 6 bases from V and 1 base from J, with 10 bases between. This CDR3 has 13 residues. Germline assignment: CDR1 SGHNT and CDR2 YYREEE (reference sequence). CDR3 loop: CASNLQGNTEAFF. CDR3 nucleotides: TGTGCCAGCAACTTACAGGGGAACACTGAAGCTTTCTTT.

In DNA, the CDR3 is TGTGCCAGCACTAAGGGGGTTAGCGGGACCTACGAGCAGTACTTC. Translating it yields CASTKGVSGTYEQYF. The chain links TRBV6-5 to TRBJ2-7; TRBD2 agrees at 8 bases. The V gene end was trimmed by 7 bases and the J gene end by 2 bases; junction bases not matched to a gene: 10. The length of the CDR3 is 15 residues. Germline CDR1 reads MNHEY; CDR2 reads SVGAGI.

The rearrangement joins TRBV4-1 to TRBJ1-1; the D is unclear. With 0 bases removed from V and 5 bases from J, the gap between germline ends came to 10 bases. CDR1 MGHRA and CDR2 YSYEKL come from the germline V gene. The CDR3 spans 14 residues. The CDR3 coding sequence is TGCGCCAGCAGCCAAGAGGGCCTACGAACTGAAGCTTTCTTT. As protein: CASSQEGLRTEAFF.

This clone was seen a few times. This sequence joins TRBV10-1 and TRBJ1-1; no definite D call. Germline V gives CDR1 WNHNN, CDR2 SYGVQD (reference sequence). The germline V and J ends were trimmed by 6 bases and 2 bases, with 10 bases remaining between them. CDR3 length: 13 amino acids. CDR3 bases: TGCGCCAGCAGCCCGGTCCTTAACACTGAAGCTTTCTTT. Translated, it gives CASSPVLNTEAFF.

This chain links TRBV5-1 with TRBJ1-4; possibly TRBD1 for D (5 bases). The CDR3 is 18 amino acids. CDR1 and CDR2 from the germline V gene are SGHRS and YFSETQ. With 1 base removed from V and 7 bases from J, the gap between germline ends came to 23 bases. CDR3 protein: CASSLRGPNRGTREKLFF. In DNA, the CDR3 is TGCGCCAGCAGCTTGCGGGGACCCAACCGAGGGACTCGTGAAAAACTGTTTTTT.

The rearrangement joins TRBV7-9 to TRBJ2-1, with TRBD1 matching 10 bases. The CDR3 contains 19 residues. Per germline, CDR1 SEHNR and CDR2 FQNEAQ (reference sequence). With 2 bases clipped from V and 5 bases from J, the junction kept 15 bases outside the gene matches. The CDR3 region is CASSLPGTGVVLGNNEQFF. CDR3 bases: TGTGCCAGCAGCTTACCAGGGACAGGGGTAGTCCTAGGGAACAATGAGCAGTTCTTC.

J is TRBJ2-3 and V is TRBV2; a possible D gene is TRBD2 (6 bases). V dropped 3 bases and J dropped 2 bases, with 18 bases sitting between them. From germline, CDR1 is SNHLY and CDR2 FYNNEI. The CDR3 extends over 17 amino acids. Here the CDR3 DNA reads TGTGCCAGCAGTGACCCGGGAGAGGGAGAGCCCACAGATACGCAGTATTTT. Its protein product is CASSDPGEGEPTDTQYF.

This clone has a handful of counts. The genes are TRBV9 and TRBJ1-1, with D hard to call. Germline CDR1 and CDR2: SGDLS and YYNGEE. V was shortened by 3 bases and J by 0 bases, with 6 bases between the two germline ends. The CDR3 loop spans 13 amino acids. The CDR3: CASSATVNTEAFF. For the CDR3, the DNA is TGTGCCAGCAGCGCAACAGTGAACACTGAAGCTTTCTTT.

The genes are TRBV5-1 and TRBJ2-1; tentative D call: TRBD2 (6 bases). V was trimmed by 4 bases and J by 6 bases, leaving 11 bases between them. In germline, CDR1 is SGHRS, CDR2 YFSETQ. This CDR3 comprises 13 residues. CDR3 protein: CASSPGAVNEQFF. The DNA for the CDR3 is TGCGCCAGCAGCCCGGGAGCGGTCAATGAGCAGTTCTTC.

In this sample, this clone turned up once. This chain joins TRBV5-1 and TRBJ2-3, with TRBD1 matching over 7 bases. Germline V gene data show CDR1 as SGHRS and CDR2 as YFSETQ. J lost 0 bases, V lost 4 bases, and 5 bases had no gene match. The CDR3 consists of 15 residues. CDR3 sequence (DNA): TGCGCCAGCAGCAGGGACAGACCTAGCACAGATACGCAGTATTTT. Translating gives CASSRDRPSTDTQYF.

V usage is TRBV19 and J usage is TRBJ1-1; D is unclear. Trimming removed 1 base from V and 3 bases from J, with 9 bases in between. From germline, CDR1 is LNHDA and CDR2 SQIVND (reference sequence). The CDR3 runs 14 residues. CDR3 sequence reads: CASSIARIDTEAFF. The CDR3 nucleotides are TGTGCCAGTAGTATAGCGAGAATAGACACTGAAGCTTTCTTT. Full variable domain (outside the CDR3, taken from reference TRBV19 and TRBJ1-1): DGGITQSPKYLFRKEGQNVTLSCEQNLNHDAMYWYRQDPGQGLRLIYYSQIVNDFQKGDIAEGYSVSREKKESFPLTVTSAQKNPTAFYLCASSIARIDTEAFFGQGTRLTVV.

V usage is TRBV27 and J usage is TRBJ2-3, with D perhaps TRBD2 (6 bases). CDR3 length: 14 amino acids. Germline assignment: CDR1 MNHEY and CDR2 SMNVEV (reference sequence). The V gene lost 4 bases and the J gene lost 5 bases, with 13 bases spanning the gap. The CDR3 reads CASSWDLVKDTQYF. The CDR3 region has the DNA TGTGCCAGCAGTTGGGACTTAGTGAAAGATACGCAGTATTTT.

Concerning this clone: Other DNA sequences in the same sample also yield this CDR3. J is TRBJ2-1 and V is TRBV5-1; 8 nucleotides agree with TRBD2. This CDR3 contains 14 residues. The germline gives CDR1 SGHRS, CDR2 YFSETQ. The V and J ends lost 3 bases and 7 bases, in that order; junction bases with no gene match: 6. CDR3 residues: CASSSGTSGNEQFF. The CDR3 nucleotides are TGCGCCAGCAGCTCCGGGACTAGTGGAAATGAGCAGTTCTTC.

This rearrangement joins TRBV9 to TRBJ1-2; possible D gene TRBD1, 5 bases. The ends were cut back, 0 bases at V and 3 bases at J, with 12 bases in the middle. CDR1 and CDR2 (germline): SGDLS, YYNGEE. The CDR3 totals 15 residues. The CDR3 nucleotides are TGTGCCAGCAGCGTAGAACCCCGGGGGGACTATGGCTACACCTTC. Its protein is CASSVEPRGDYGYTF.

V is TRBV11-2 and J is TRBJ2-3; 9 bases align to TRBD1. Germline assignment: CDR1 SGHAT and CDR2 FQNNGV. Trimming at V came to 5 bases and at J to 6 bases, leaving 12 bases not matched to a gene. The CDR3 totals 16 residues. The CDR3 region has the DNA TGTGCCAGCAGCCGAAGCCTGGGACAGGGAGAGGATACGCAGTATTTT. Amino acid sequence: CASSRSLGQGEDTQYF.

This clone was counted a single time. V is TRBV29-1 and J is TRBJ1-1, with TRBD1 identical over 9 bases. J lost 0 bases, V lost 7 bases, and 15 bases had no gene match. Germline CDR1 reads SQVTM; CDR2 reads ANQGSEA. This CDR3 has 17 amino acids. CDR3 sequence: CSAEAWGQGGMNTEAFF. In DNA form, the CDR3 reads TGCAGCGCCGAGGCATGGGGACAGGGAGGAATGAACACTGAAGCTTTCTTT.

This chain uses TRBV29-1 with TRBJ2-1; D is possibly TRBD2 (5 bases). Looked up from germline, CDR1 is SQVTM and CDR2 is ANQGSEA. V lost 4 bases and J lost 7, with 14 bases in between. This CDR3 contains 13 residues. In DNA form, the CDR3 reads TGCAGCGTTGCCGGGGTGTTGGGGAATGAGCAGTTCTTC. Translating gives CSVAGVLGNEQFF.

The chain has TRBV11-3 and TRBJ2-5; 11 positions match TRBD2. The germline gives CDR1 SGHNT, CDR2 YENEEA. V was pared by 2 bases and J by 2 bases, with 4 bases of the junction left unmatched. This CDR3 spans 16 amino acids. Here the CDR3 reads CASSLIAGGQQETQYF. CDR3 DNA sequence: TGTGCCAGCAGCTTAATAGCGGGGGGGCAACAAGAGACCCAGTACTTC.

The genes are TRBV7-3 and TRBJ1-1, with D possibly being TRBD1 (5 bases). The CDR3 runs 15 residues. The germline gives CDR1 SGHTA, CDR2 FQGTGA. Trimming cost V 4 bases and J 1 base, with 13 bases left between them. The chain's CDR3 is CASSSAGLRNTEAFF. CDR3 DNA: TGTGCCAGCAGCTCCGCGGGGCTTAGGAACACTGAAGCTTTCTTT.

The gene calls are TRBV2 and TRBJ1-2, with D perhaps TRBD1 (6 bases). The CDR3 contains 14 residues. CDR1 is SNHLY and CDR2 is FYNNEI in the germline V gene. V lost 4 bases, J lost 6 bases, and 15 bases lay in between. The CDR3 region is CASSARGSYDGYTF. The CDR3 DNA reads TGTGCCAGCAGTGCAAGGGGGAGCTATGATGGCTACACCTTC.

The gene calls are TRBV5-1 and TRBJ2-4; 9 bases line up with TRBD1. This CDR3 comprises 14 residues. J lost 9 bases, V lost 0 bases, and 4 bases had no gene match. From germline, CDR1 is SGHRS and CDR2 YFSETQ. CDR3 sequence (DNA): TGCGCCAGCAGCTTGGGGACAGGGGAGCCCATTCAGTACTTC. Its protein product is CASSLGTGEPIQYF.

The chain couples TRBV6-1 to TRBJ1-1; no reliable D call. Per germline, CDR1 MNHNS and CDR2 SASEGT. The CDR3 is 15 amino acids. V lost 0 bases to trimming and J lost 1 base, with 9 bases between them. This chain's CDR3 is CASSEAEGTNTEAFF. DNA of the CDR3: TGTGCCAGCAGTGAAGCGGAGGGAACGAACACTGAAGCTTTCTTT.

The genes are TRBV5-1 and TRBJ1-5; D not resolved. CDR3 size: 15 residues. CDR1 and CDR2 (germline): SGHRS, YFSETQ. The V end was cut by 2 bases, the J end by 6 bases, with 15 bases between. The CDR3 coding sequence is TGCGCCAGCAGCTTTGCCGGGGAAAGAGGTCAGCCCCAGCATTTT. Encoded protein: CASSFAGERGQPQHF.

The CDR3 loop reads CASSLISGSLPANTGELFF. DNA of the CDR3: TGTGCCAGCAGCTTAATAAGCGGGAGCTTACCCGCGAACACCGGGGAGCTGTTTTTT. The chain is built from TRBV7-8 and TRBJ2-2; TRBD2 matches at 8 bases. The CDR3 is 19 residues long. CDR1 is SGHVS and CDR2 is FQNEAQ in the germline V gene. The J segment lost 0 bases and the V segment lost 2 bases, leaving 11 bases of the junction unmatched.

The V call is TRBV6-1, the J call TRBJ1-4; D unclear. Germline V gives CDR1 MNHNS, CDR2 SASEGT. V lost 8 bases to trimming and J lost 0 bases, with 13 bases between them. CDR3 size: 15 residues. The CDR3 loop is CASCVGQATNEKLFF. The CDR3 nucleotides are TGTGCCAGCTGTGTGGGCCAGGCAACTAATGAAAAACTGTTTTTT.

The chain combines TRBV4-2 with TRBJ2-7, with D possibly matching TRBD1 (6 bases). CDR1 is LGHNA and CDR2 is YNFKEQ in the germline V gene. V dropped 1 base and J dropped 4 bases, with 14 bases sitting between them. This CDR3 is 15 amino acids long. The CDR3 coding sequence is TGTGCCAGCAGCCAAGTCGCAGGGGCGTCATACGAGCAGTACTTC. Translation: CASSQVAGASYEQYF.

In this sample, this clone turned up once. J is TRBJ2-6 and V is TRBV15, with TRBD2 matching 7 bases. The CDR3 length is 16 residues. V gave up 5 bases and J gave up 4 bases; unmatched junction bases: 8. Germline CDR1 is LNHNV and CDR2 is YYDKDF (reference sequence). The CDR3 region has the DNA TGTGCCACCAGCGGGGGGGGTGGGTCCGGGGCCAACGTCCTGACTTTC. It translates to CATSGGGGSGANVLTF.

V and J are TRBV5-1 and TRBJ1-2; TRBD1 matches 8 bases. CDR3 length equals 16 residues. The germline V gene encodes CDR1 SGHRS and CDR2 YFSETQ. V shed 2 bases and J 6 bases; nucleotides not matched to a gene: 12. The CDR3 protein is CASSFGGDRGNNGYTF. In DNA, the CDR3 is TGCGCCAGCAGCTTCGGCGGTGACAGGGGTAATAATGGCTACACCTTC.

A few counts support this clone. The genes are TRBV5-1 and TRBJ1-1, with TRBD1 as a possible D gene (6 bases). The V gene lost 3 bases and the J gene lost 4 bases, with 16 bases spanning the gap. CDR1 and CDR2 from the germline V gene are SGHRS and YFSETQ. The CDR3 contains 15 residues. The CDR3 sequence: CASSSEPGHATEAFF. In nucleotides, the CDR3 is TGCGCCAGCAGCTCTGAACCGGGACATGCCACTGAAGCTTTCTTT. Full variable domain (rest looked up from reference TRBV5-1 and TRBJ1-1): KAGVTQTPRYLIKTRGQQVTLSCSPISGHRSVSWYQQTPGQGLQFLFEYFSETQRNKGNFPGRFSGRQFSNSRSEMNVSTLELGDSALYLCASSSEPGHATEAFFGQGTRLTVV.